The sequence of this T cell receptor beta chain was determined in a study of vaccination effects on CD4 cells after COVID-19. To note about this clone: Its specificity is unknown.

CD4+ T cell isolation took place after less than 13 days of culture. Data came from immunoSEQ multiplex PCR; TCRdb stores just in-frame clones and leaves some out. The sample shows 30,000 or so clones, about 73% of them seen only once. CDR3 size: 14 residues. The V and J ends lost 5 bases and 1 base, in that order; junction bases with no gene match: 4. Germline CDR1 LNHDA, CDR2 SQIVND (reference sequence). This chain uses TRBV19 with TRBJ1-1; 7 bases align to TRBD1. This sample comprised CD4+ T cells from PBMCs cultured without peptide, obtained before COVID-19 vaccination. The TCR was taken from a human donor who received a COVID-19 vaccine. CDR3 sequence (DNA): TGTGCCAGTAGTCTGACAGGGCGGAACACTGAAGCTTTCTTT. The encoded protein is CASSLTGRNTEAFF.